Presented here are 8 T cell receptor beta chains from one specimen sequenced in a study of memory CD4+ T cells and cytomegalovirus serostatus. The data were produced by immunoSEQ multiplex PCR, yet TCRdb's version contains in-frame clones alone and is incomplete. The sample records about 58,000 clones, less than 85% being singletons. The sort gate was single viable CD3+CD4+CD8-CD45RO+ cells for memory CD4+ T cells. Sequencing was done on a sample of memory CD4+ T cells from blood. Receptors were obtained from an adult in good health and CMV-seronegative. Some clones in this sample may be carry-over from other donors' samples.

The chain has TRBV6-5 and TRBJ1-1; D perhaps matches TRBD1 (5 bases). CDR3 size: 13 residues. Germline V lookup: CDR1 MNHEY, CDR2 SVGAGI. Between the trimmed V and J ends, which lost 2 bases and 2 bases, there was a span of 6 bases. The CDR3 reads CASSYQGNTEAFF. For the CDR3, the DNA is TGTGCCAGCAGTTACCAGGGAAACACTGAAGCTTTCTTT.

The chain joins TRBV19 to TRBJ2-1, with 8 bases that match TRBD1. CDR1 and CDR2 from the germline V gene are LNHDA and SQIVND (reference sequence). V lost 6 bases and J lost 1; bases outside the gene matches: 8. There are 16 residues in the CDR3. The CDR3 nucleotides read TGTGCCAGTAGCGGCCGACAGGGGAGATCCTACAATGAGCAGTTCTTC. This translates into CASSGRQGRSYNEQFF.

The V call is TRBV19, the J call TRBJ1-5; maybe TRBD1 (6 bases). V shed 6 bases and J shed 4 bases, with 16 bases lying between them. CDR3 length: 15 amino acids. Germline lookup yields CDR1 LNHDA and CDR2 SQIVND (reference sequence). The CDR3 sequence is CASSLGARQNQPQHF. The DNA for the CDR3 is TGTGCCAGTAGCCTGGGGGCCAGGCAAAATCAGCCCCAGCATTTT. The full variable domain, with the rest looked up from reference TRBV19 and TRBJ1-5, is DGGITQSPKYLFRKEGQNVTLSCEQNLNHDAMYWYRQDPGQGLRLIYYSQIVNDFQKGDIAEGYSVSREKKESFPLTVTSAQKNPTAFYLCASSLGARQNQPQHFGDGTRLSIL.

The rearrangement links TRBV15 to TRBJ1-5; TRBD1 aligns across 7 bases. This CDR3 has 16 residues. Looked up from germline, CDR1 is LNHNV and CDR2 is YYDKDF (reference sequence). The ends lost 5 bases at V and 3 bases at J; junction bases unmatched: 10. The CDR3 region has the DNA TGTGCCACCAGCCCCCGGGGAGGGGGCAACAATCAGCCCCAGCATTTT. Translated, it gives CATSPRGGGNNQPQHF.

The genes are TRBV28 and TRBJ2-4; the match to TRBD1 covers 8 bases. With V trimmed by 5 bases and J by 3 bases, 9 bases remained unmatched. The length of the CDR3 is 16 residues. From germline, CDR1 is MDHEN and CDR2 SYDVKM. The CDR3 bases are TGTGCCAGCAGTCCCTGGACAGGGATTGGCAAAAACATTCAGTACTTC. This translates into CASSPWTGIGKNIQYF. Full variable domain (outside the CDR3, taken from reference TRBV28 and TRBJ2-4): DVKVTQSSRYLVKRTGEKVFLECVQDMDHENMFWYRQDPGLGLRLIYFSYDVKMKEKGDIPEGYSVSREKKERFSLILESASTNQTSMYLCASSPWTGIGKNIQYFGAGTRLSVL.

A remark on this clone: Other DNA sequences from this sample encode an identical CDR3 as well. J is TRBJ1-3 and V is TRBV18, with 8 bases identical to TRBD1. J was trimmed by 4 bases and V by 3 bases; bases with no gene match: 2. CDR1 and CDR2 (germline): KGHSH, LQKENI. CDR3 length: 14 residues. CDR3 nucleotides: TGTGCCAGCTCACCCGGACAGGGAGGAAACACCATATATTTT. Encoded protein: CASSPGQGGNTIYF.

Here the CDR3 reads CASSLEVAVPRLFF. CDR3 nucleotides: TGTGCCAGCAGCTTAGAAGTTGCGGTGCCAAGGCTGTTTTTT. V is TRBV7-2 and J is TRBJ1-4; D not certain. Trimming pared 1 base from V and 14 bases from J, leaving 17 bases between. The germline V gene encodes CDR1 SGHTA and CDR2 FQGNSA. CDR3 length: 14 amino acids.

V and J are TRBV28 and TRBJ2-7; D is unclear. There are 12 residues in the CDR3. The germline V and J ends were trimmed by 8 bases and 2 bases, with 10 bases remaining between them. CDR1 and CDR2 from the germline V gene are MDHEN and SYDVKM. The CDR3 reads CASSPPAYEQYF. The CDR3 nucleotides read TGTGCCAGCTCCCCGCCAGCCTACGAGCAGTACTTC.